What follows is one T cell receptor (beta chain) and its context. The data were obtained in a study of radiotherapy plus CTLA-4 blockade in lung cancer. With V trimmed by 4 bases and J by 1 base, 2 bases remained unmatched. The CDR3 loop spans 15 amino acids. Per germline, CDR1 SNHLY and CDR2 FYNNEI. TCRdb's table, derived via immunoSEQ multiplex PCR, lists solely in-frame clones and lacks some. The sample lists roughly 100,000 clones, about 83% seen once, with 2% to 2.5% in the top ten. The gene calls are TRBV2 and TRBJ2-3, with 10 bases that match TRBD2. This receptor was identified in a human donor with non-small cell lung cancer that progressed on radiotherapy plus ipilimumab. Some clones in this sample may be carry-over from other donors' samples. The specimen was peripheral blood, collected from a patient treated with radiotherapy plus ipilimumab. The DNA for the CDR3 is TGTGCCAGCAGTGGGCTAGCGGGGGGCACAGATACGCAGTATTTT. This gives the protein CASSGLAGGTDTQYF.